This TCR beta chain is drawn from a study of beta chain features in type 1 diabetes. About the research overall: Cell yields, age and gender were similar between patients and healthy donors.

Sorted CD4+ subsets: naive, central memory, regulatory, stem cell-like memory (CD45RO/CCR7/CD25/CD127/CD95/CD27 panel). The sequenced template was cDNA made from the entire isolated RNA. The table came from immunoSEQ multiplex PCR; TCRdb's copy has only in-frame clones and leaves some out. The sample consists of about 140,000 clones, approximately 9.8% of them appearing once. This CDR3 is built from 14 residues. Germline CDR1 is SNHLY and CDR2 is FYNNEI. Trimming shortened V by 7 bases and J by 4 bases, and 14 bases separated the two germline ends. The sample consisted of central memory CD4+ T cells from blood. The TCR comes from a woman in her thirties or forties in good health. The chain carries TRBV2 and TRBJ1-3, with D perhaps TRBD1 (6 bases). The CDR3: CASTSDRSGNTIYF. The CDR3 DNA sequence: TGTGCCAGCACCTCAGACAGGTCCGGAAACACCATATATTTT.